The next 7 T cell receptor beta chains were all read from a single sample in a study of T cells after yellow fever vaccination. TCRdb itself ran the 5' RACE reads through MiXCR, one entry per CDR3 protein. The sample lists around 320,000 distinct CDR3 sequences, about 10% occurring once. Material: CD4+ T cells sorted from PBMCs, obtained 5 days after the yellow fever booster vaccination. The receptors originated from a man aged 18 to 35 who received the YFV17D yellow fever vaccine.

This rearrangement joins TRBV5-1 to TRBJ2-5; D tentatively reads TRBD1 or TRBD2 (6 bases each). The length of the CDR3 is 14 residues. Per the germline V gene, CDR1 is SGHRS and CDR2 is YFSETQ. With 1 base removed from V and 2 bases from J, the gap between germline ends came to 9 bases. CDR3 loop: CASSLRGEQETQYF. The DNA of the CDR3 is TGCGCCAGCAGCTTGAGGGGGGAACAAGAGACCCAGTACTTC.

CDR3 residues: CASSLVPRQTGAPEAFF. The CDR3 region has the DNA TGTGCCAGCAGCTTAGTACCCCGCCAAACAGGGGCCCCTGAAGCTTTCTTT. The rearrangement uses TRBV7-9 and TRBJ1-1, with 7 bases lining up with TRBD1. Germline V gene sequence: CDR1 SEHNR, CDR2 FQNEAQ (reference sequence). The ends lost 1 base at V and 6 bases at J; junction bases unmatched: 14. CDR3 size: 17 residues.

This clonotype was counted only a few times. This chain links TRBV4-1 with TRBJ2-4; D might be TRBD1 (5 bases). The CDR3 runs 15 residues. The V end was cut by 1 base, the J end by 4 bases, with 11 bases between. In germline, CDR1 is MGHRA, CDR2 YSYEKL. CDR3 sequence (DNA): TGCGCCAGCAGCCAAGGTCAGGGAATGAAAAACATTCAGTACTTC. It translates to CASSQGQGMKNIQYF.

Ten or more counts support this clonotype. J is TRBJ2-7 and V is TRBV11-2; no clear D gene. The V end was cut by 1 base, the J end by 1 base, with 11 bases between. Germline V gives CDR1 SGHAT, CDR2 FQNNGV. CDR3 length: 15 residues. The CDR3 DNA sequence: TGTGCCAGCAGCTTAGCCGCGACCCCGTCCTACGAGCAGTACGTC. Translation gives CASSLAATPSYEQYV.

This clonotype was seen repeatedly, ten times or more. CDR3 in amino acids: CASSSGAGNQPQHF. CDR3 DNA sequence: TGTGCCAGCAGTTCAGGAGCGGGCAATCAGCCCCAGCATTTT. The chain is built from TRBV7-9 and TRBJ1-5; D remains unclear. The CDR3 contains 14 residues. CDR1 is SEHNR, CDR2 FQNEAQ, per germline (reference sequence). Deletions cut 6 bases from V and 2 bases from J, with 11 bases between.

This clonotype has a handful of counts. The chain has TRBV7-3 and TRBJ2-7, with 7 bases matching TRBD2. Germline CDR1 reads SGHTA; CDR2 reads FQGTGA. This CDR3 contains 12 residues. With 7 bases clipped from V and 7 bases from J, the junction kept 7 bases outside the gene matches. The CDR3 region has the DNA TGTGCCAGCACCCTGGGGAGGGGTGAGCAGTACGTC. Protein product: CASTLGRGEQYV.

The chain joins TRBV12-3 or TRBV12-4 to TRBJ2-5; TRBD2 agrees at 8 bases. Trimming took 0 bases from V and 2 from J; bases not matched to a gene: 8. CDR3 length: 17 residues. The CDR3 spells CASSLALGGGLQETQYF. Written as DNA, the CDR3 is TGTGCCAGCAGTTTAGCGCTCGGCGGGGGGCTACAAGAGACCCAGTACTTC.